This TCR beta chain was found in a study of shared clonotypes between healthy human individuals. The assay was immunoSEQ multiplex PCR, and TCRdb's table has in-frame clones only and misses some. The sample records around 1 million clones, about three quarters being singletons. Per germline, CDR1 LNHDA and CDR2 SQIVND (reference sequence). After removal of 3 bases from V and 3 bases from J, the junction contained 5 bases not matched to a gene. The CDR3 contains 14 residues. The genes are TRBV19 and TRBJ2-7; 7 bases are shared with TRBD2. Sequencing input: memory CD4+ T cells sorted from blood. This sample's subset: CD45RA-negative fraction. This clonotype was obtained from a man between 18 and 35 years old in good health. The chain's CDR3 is CASSIRLAVYEQYF. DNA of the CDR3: TGTGCCAGTAGTATTCGGCTAGCGGTCTACGAGCAGTACTTC.